This T cell receptor beta chain was captured in a study of a mutant IDH1 vaccine in newly diagnosed glioma. On the study more broadly: Initiation of the vaccine course occurred 4-6 weeks after radiotherapy alone, or alongside temozolomide cycles. Treated patients had a mean age of about 44 years and an approximately 62% male, approximately 38% female split.

As to time point: week 11, during vaccination. Doses consisted of 300 ug of mutant IDH1 20-mer peptide each, paired with topical imiquimod. New IDH1-mutant, ATRX-lost WHO grade 3 or 4 astrocytomas occurred in donors. Trimming pared 3 bases from V and 6 bases from J, leaving 8 bases between. In germline, CDR1 is KGHSH, CDR2 LQKENI. The CDR3 runs 12 residues. With regard to this clone: Its target is not known.

Sequenced by immunoSEQ multiplex PCR; TCRdb stores in-frame clones only, minus some. The data show about 39,000 clones, roughly 80% seen once. The sample was peripheral blood mononuclear cells (PBMCs), taken from a glioma patient whose treatment included an IDH1 peptide vaccine. The chain uses TRBV18 and TRBJ1-1, with D possibly TRBD1 on 5 matching bases. The TCR originated in a woman aged 25 to 39 with glioma. Some clones in this sample may be carry-over from other donors' samples. CDR3 in DNA: TGTGCCAGCTCACCTGACAGCCCTGAAGCTTTCTTT. Protein sequence: CASSPDSPEAFF.